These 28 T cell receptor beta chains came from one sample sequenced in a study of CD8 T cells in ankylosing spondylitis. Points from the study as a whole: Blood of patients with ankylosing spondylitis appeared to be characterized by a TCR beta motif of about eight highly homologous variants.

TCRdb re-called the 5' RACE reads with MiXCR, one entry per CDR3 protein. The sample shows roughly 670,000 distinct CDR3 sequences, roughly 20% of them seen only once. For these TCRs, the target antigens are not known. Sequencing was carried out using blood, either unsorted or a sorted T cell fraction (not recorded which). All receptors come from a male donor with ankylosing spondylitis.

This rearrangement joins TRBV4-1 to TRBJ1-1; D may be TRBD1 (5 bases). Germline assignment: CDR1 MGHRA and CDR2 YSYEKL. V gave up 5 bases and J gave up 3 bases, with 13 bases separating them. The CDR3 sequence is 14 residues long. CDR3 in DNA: TGCGCCAGCAGCAACGGCGTAGGGGACACTGAAGCTTTCTTT. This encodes CASSNGVGDTEAFF.

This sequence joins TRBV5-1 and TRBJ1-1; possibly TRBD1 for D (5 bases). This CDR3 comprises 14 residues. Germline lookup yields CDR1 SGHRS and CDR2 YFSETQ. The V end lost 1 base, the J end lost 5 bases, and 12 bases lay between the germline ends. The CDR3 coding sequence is TGCGCCAGCAGCTTGTTCGGACGGGGGACTGAAGCTTTCTTT. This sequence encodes CASSLFGRGTEAFF.

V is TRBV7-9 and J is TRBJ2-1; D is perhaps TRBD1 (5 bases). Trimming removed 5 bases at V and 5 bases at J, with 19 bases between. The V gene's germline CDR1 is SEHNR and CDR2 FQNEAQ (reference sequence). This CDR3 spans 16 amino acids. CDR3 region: CASSLLRAFQNNEQFF. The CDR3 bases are TGTGCCAGCAGCCTCCTCAGGGCCTTCCAGAACAATGAGCAGTTCTTC.

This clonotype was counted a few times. The CDR3 bases are TGTGCCTGGCGACAGGAGAACACAGATACGCAGTATTTT. It yields the protein CAWRQENTDTQYF. The V and J genes are TRBV30 and TRBJ2-3; the D gene is possibly TRBD1 (6 bases). This CDR3 spans 13 amino acids. V lost 5 bases and J 2 bases, leaving 11 bases between the germline ends. Germline loops: CDR1 GTSNPN, CDR2 SVGIG (reference sequence).

CDR3 sequence reads: CASSYGTGGLFNEQFF. As DNA, the CDR3 is TGTGCCAGCAGCTACGGGACAGGGGGCCTGTTTAATGAGCAGTTCTTC. V gene TRBV7-2 combines with J gene TRBJ2-1, with 12 positions matching TRBD1. The CDR3 is 16 residues long. Germline CDR1 reads SGHTA; CDR2 reads FQGNSA. Trimming removed 4 bases from V and 7 bases from J; junction bases left unmatched: 8.

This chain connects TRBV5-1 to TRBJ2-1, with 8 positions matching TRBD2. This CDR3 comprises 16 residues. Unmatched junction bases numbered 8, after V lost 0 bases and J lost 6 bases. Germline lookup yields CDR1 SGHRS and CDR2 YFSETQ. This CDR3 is CASSLAAGGGFNEQFF. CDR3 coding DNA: TGCGCCAGCAGCTTGGCCGCGGGAGGTGGTTTCAATGAGCAGTTCTTC.

CDR3 in DNA: TGCAGTGCTAGAGATCTGGGGAGCTCTGGAAACACCATATATTTT. This sequence encodes CSARDLGSSGNTIYF. The chain employs TRBV20-1 and TRBJ1-3; D ambiguous. CDR1 and CDR2 (germline): DFQATT, SNEGSKA (reference sequence). The V and J ends lost 0 bases and 0 bases respectively, with 9 bases between them. The length of the CDR3 is 15 residues.

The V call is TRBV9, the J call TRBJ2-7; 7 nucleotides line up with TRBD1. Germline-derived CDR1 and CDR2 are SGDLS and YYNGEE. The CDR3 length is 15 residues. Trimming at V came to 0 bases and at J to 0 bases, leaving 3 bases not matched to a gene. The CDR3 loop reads CASSVDGTDSYEQYF. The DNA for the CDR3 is TGTGCCAGCAGCGTAGACGGGACAGACTCCTACGAGCAGTACTTC.

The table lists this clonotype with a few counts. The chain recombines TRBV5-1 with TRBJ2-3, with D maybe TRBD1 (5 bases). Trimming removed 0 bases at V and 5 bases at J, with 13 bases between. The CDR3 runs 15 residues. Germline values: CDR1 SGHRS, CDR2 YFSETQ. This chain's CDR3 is CASSLEGHIEDTQYF. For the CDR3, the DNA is TGCGCCAGCAGCTTGGAAGGACACATCGAAGATACGCAGTATTTT.

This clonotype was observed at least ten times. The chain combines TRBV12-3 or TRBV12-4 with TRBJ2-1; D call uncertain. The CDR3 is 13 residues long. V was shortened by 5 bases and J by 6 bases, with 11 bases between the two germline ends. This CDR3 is CASSLGYPNEQFF. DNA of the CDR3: TGTGCCAGCAGTCTGGGCTACCCCAATGAGCAGTTCTTC.

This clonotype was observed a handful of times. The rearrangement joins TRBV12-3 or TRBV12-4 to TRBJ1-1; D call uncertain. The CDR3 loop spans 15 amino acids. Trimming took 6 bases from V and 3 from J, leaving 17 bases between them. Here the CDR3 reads CASRPTAGIHTEAFF. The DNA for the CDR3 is TGTGCCAGCAGGCCGACCGCTGGGATCCACACTGAAGCTTTCTTT.

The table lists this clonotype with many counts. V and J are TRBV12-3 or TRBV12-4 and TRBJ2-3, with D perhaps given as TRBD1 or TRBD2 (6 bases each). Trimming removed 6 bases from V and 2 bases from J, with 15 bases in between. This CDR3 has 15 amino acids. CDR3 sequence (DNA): TGTGCCAGCAGCCGATCGAGGGGGGCCACAGATACGCAGTATTTT. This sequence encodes CASSRSRGATDTQYF.

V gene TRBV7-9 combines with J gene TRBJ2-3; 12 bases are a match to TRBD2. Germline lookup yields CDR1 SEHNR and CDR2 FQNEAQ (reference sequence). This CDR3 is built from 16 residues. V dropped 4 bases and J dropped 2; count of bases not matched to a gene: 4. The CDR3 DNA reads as TGTGCCAGCAGCTCCACTAGCGGGGGGCACACAGATACGCAGTATTTT. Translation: CASSSTSGGHTDTQYF. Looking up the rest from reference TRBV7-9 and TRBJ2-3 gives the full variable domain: DTGVSQNPRHKITKRGQNVTFRCDPISEHNRLYWYRQTLGQGPEFLTYFQNEAQLEKSRLLSDRFSAERPKGSFSTLEIQRTEQGDSAMYLCASSSTSGGHTDTQYFGPGTRLTVL.

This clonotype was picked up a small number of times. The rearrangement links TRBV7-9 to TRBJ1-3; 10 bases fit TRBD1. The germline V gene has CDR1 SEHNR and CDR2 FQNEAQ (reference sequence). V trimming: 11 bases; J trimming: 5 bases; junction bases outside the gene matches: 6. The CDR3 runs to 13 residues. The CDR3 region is CAWDRGPRNTIYF. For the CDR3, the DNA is TGTGCCTGGGACAGGGGTCCGAGAAACACCATATATTTT. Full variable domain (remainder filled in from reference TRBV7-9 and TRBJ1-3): DTGVSQNPRHKITKRGQNVTFRCDPISEHNRLYWYRQTLGQGPEFLTYFQNEAQLEKSRLLSDRFSAERPKGSFSTLEIQRTEQGDSAMYLCAWDRGPRNTIYFGEGSWLTVV.

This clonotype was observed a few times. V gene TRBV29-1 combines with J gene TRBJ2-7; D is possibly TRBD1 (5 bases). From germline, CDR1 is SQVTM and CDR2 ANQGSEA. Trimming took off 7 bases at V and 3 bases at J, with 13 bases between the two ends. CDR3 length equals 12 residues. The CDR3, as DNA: TGCAGCGCCGTCGACAGAAACTACGAGCAGTACTTC. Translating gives CSAVDRNYEQYF.

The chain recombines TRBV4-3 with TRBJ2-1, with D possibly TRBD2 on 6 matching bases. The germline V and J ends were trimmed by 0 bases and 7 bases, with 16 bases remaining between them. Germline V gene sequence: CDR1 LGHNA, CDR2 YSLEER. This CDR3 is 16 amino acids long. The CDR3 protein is CASSQDRSLEGNEQFF. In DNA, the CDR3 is TGCGCCAGCAGCCAAGATCGATCATTGGAGGGTAATGAGCAGTTCTTC.

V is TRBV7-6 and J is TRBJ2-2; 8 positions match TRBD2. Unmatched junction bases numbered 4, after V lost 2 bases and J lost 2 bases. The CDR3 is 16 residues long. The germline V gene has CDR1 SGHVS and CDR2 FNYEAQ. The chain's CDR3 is CASSLSSGFNTGELFF. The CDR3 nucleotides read TGTGCCAGCAGCTTATCTAGCGGGTTTAACACCGGGGAGCTGTTTTTT.

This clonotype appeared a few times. This CDR3 is CASSLDGTGDGEQFF. The CDR3 DNA follows: TGTGCCAGCAGCTTGGACGGGACAGGGGATGGTGAGCAGTTCTTC. The rearrangement joins TRBV5-4 to TRBJ2-1; 10 nucleotides line up with TRBD1. Looked up from germline, CDR1 is SGHNT and CDR2 is YYREEE (reference sequence). V lost 0 bases and J lost 9; bases outside the gene matches: 6. This CDR3 is 15 amino acids long. The full variable domain, in which reference TRBV5-4 and TRBJ2-1 provide the parts outside the CDR3, is ETGVTQSPTHLIKTRGQQVTLRCSSQSGHNTVSWYQQALGQGPQFIFQYYREEENGRGNFPPRFSGLQFPNYSSELNVNALELDDSALYLCASSLDGTGDGEQFFGPGTRLTVL.

The CDR3, as DNA: TGTGCCAGCAGCCCCCTTGGGTACACCGGGGAGCTGTTTTTT. Amino acids: CASSPLGYTGELFF. V and J are TRBV11-2 and TRBJ2-2; D unclear. CDR3 length: 14 amino acids. The ends were cut back, 5 bases at V and 3 bases at J, with 10 bases in the middle. Germline V gene sequence: CDR1 SGHAT, CDR2 FQNNGV.

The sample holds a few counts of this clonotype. CDR3 protein: CASSGSRQLNTDTQYF. For the CDR3, the DNA is TGTGCCAGCAGTGGCTCCCGACAGTTAAACACAGATACGCAGTATTTT. This chain connects TRBV28 to TRBJ2-3, with D possibly matching TRBD1 (5 bases). Germline V gene data show CDR1 as MDHEN and CDR2 as SYDVKM. This CDR3 region has 16 residues. V lost 5 bases and J 2 bases, leaving 17 bases between the germline ends.

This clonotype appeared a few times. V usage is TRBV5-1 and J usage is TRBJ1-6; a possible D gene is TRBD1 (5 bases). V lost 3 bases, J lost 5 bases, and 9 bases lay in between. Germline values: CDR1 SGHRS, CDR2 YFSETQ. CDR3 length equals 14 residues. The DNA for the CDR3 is TGCGCCAGCAGCTCGGGACGGAATAATTCACCCCTCCACTTT. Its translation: CASSSGRNNSPLHF.

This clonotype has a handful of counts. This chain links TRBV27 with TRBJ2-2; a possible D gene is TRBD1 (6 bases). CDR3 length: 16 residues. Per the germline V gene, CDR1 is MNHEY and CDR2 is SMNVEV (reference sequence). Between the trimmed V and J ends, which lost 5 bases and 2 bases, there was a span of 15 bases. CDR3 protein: CASSPRGTPNTGELFF. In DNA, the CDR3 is TGTGCCAGCAGTCCAAGGGGGACGCCAAACACCGGGGAGCTGTTTTTT.

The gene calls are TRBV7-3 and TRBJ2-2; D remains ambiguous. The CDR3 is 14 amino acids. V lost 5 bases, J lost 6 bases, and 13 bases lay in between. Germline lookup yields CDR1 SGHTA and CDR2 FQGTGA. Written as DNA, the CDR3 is TGTGCCAGCAGCCTAAGTCGCCTAGCCGGGGAGCTGTTTTTT. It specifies CASSLSRLAGELFF.

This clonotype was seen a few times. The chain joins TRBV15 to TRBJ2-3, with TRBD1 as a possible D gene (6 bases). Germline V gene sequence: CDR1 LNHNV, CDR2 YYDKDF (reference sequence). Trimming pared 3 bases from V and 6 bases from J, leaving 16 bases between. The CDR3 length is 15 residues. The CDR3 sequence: CATSSHPVRGDTQYF. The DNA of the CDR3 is TGTGCCACCAGCAGTCACCCTGTAAGGGGGGATACGCAGTATTTT.

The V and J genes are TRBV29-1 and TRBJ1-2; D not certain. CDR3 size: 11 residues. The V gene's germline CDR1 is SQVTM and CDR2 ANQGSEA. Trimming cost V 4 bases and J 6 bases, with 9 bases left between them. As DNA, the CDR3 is TGCAGCGTTGTAGACGGGGATGGCTACACCTTC. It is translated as CSVVDGDGYTF.

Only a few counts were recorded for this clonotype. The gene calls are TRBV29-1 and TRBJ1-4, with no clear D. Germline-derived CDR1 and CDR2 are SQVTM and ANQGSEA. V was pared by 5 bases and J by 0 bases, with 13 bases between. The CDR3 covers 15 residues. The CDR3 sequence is CSVIGSGATNEKLFF. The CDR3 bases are TGCAGCGTTATAGGCAGCGGTGCAACTAATGAAAAACTGTTTTTT.

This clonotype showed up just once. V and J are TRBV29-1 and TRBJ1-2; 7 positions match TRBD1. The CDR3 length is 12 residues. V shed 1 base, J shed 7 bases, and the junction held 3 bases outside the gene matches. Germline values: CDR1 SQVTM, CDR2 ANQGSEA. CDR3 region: CSVEGQGSGYTF. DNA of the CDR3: TGCAGCGTTGAAGGACAGGGAAGTGGCTACACCTTC.

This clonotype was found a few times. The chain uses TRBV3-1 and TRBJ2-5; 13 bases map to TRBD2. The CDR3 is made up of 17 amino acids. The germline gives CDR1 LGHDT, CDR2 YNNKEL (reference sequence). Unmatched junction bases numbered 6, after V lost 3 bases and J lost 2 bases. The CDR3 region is CASSHWTSGGEQETQYF. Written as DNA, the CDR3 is TGTGCCAGCAGCCACTGGACTAGCGGGGGAGAGCAAGAGACCCAGTACTTC.